This is a list of T cell receptor beta chains from one sample in a study of Graves' ophthalmopathy and Graves' hyperthyroidism. MiXCR, applied by TCRdb to the multiplex PCR reads, yields one record per CDR3 protein. The sample shows over 650,000 distinct CDR3 sequences, 35% to 50% of them seen only once. Sequencing was carried out using peripheral blood. These TCRs come from an adult man with Graves' ophthalmopathy. Both conserved end residues are part of each CDR3.

j_call v_call cdr3_aa
TRBJ2-2 TRBV5-1 CASSYTGVAGELFF
TRBJ1-1 TRBV2 CASSEAGRTGTEAFF
TRBJ2-7 TRBV2 CASSRSNEQYF
NA TRBV9 CASSSGLAGNEQFF
TRBJ1-6 TRBV11-1 CAGQRSYNSPLHF
TRBJ1-6 TRBV9 CASSHRQGQNSPLHF
TRBJ1-2 TRBV5-5 CASSLFGVGNYGYTF
TRBJ1-4 TRBV7-2 CASSLAGSGLGKLFF
TRBJ1-6 TRBV7-9 CASSADYNSPLHF
TRBJ2-7 TRBV25-1 CASSDWGNLFYEQYF
TRBJ1-1 TRBV29-1 CSSRTDNTEAFF
TRBJ2-7 TRBV14 CASSQHTGPSSYEQYF
TRBJ1-5 TRBV7-8 CASLEGLNQPQHF
TRBJ2-5 TRBV28 CASREQGAEETQYF
TRBJ2-5 TRBV2 CASGGETQYF
TRBJ1-5 TRBV24-1 CATSEQPQHF
TRBJ2-5 TRBV7-8 CASSSTGGTWTQYF
TRBJ1-1 TRBV7-7 CASSNGGNTEAFF
TRBJ2-5 TRBV4-1 CASSTGGPRETQYF
TRBJ2-7 TRBV12-3/TRBV12-4 CASNTGGGYEQYF
TRBJ2-5 TRBV5-1 CASSVGGIQETQYF
TRBJ2-5 TRBV7-2 CASSFLQFETQYF
TRBJ2-2 TRBV5-1 CASSRLAGVVGELFF
TRBJ1-5 TRBV10-3 CAIRDEVYQPQHF
TRBJ1-1 TRBV30 CAWSVVRHTEAFF
TRBJ1-3 TRBV7-9 CASSFGLGNTIYF
TRBJ1-2 TRBV29-1 CSVEDGPRGYGYTF
TRBJ1-1 TRBV7-9 CASSTKGTGTEAFF
TRBJ1-6 TRBV7-9 CASSRERLSPLHF
TRBJ2-7 TRBV9 CASSPTTGSLEQYF
TRBJ1-3 TRBV7-9 CASSSYRGRGNTIYF
TRBJ1-2 TRBV7-9 CASRKGTPNYGYTF
TRBJ2-2 TRBV19 CAWSWEHGELFF
TRBJ1-1 TRBV25-1 CASSEQGRMNTEAFF
TRBJ1-1 TRBV10-3 CAISPTGPTEAFF
TRBJ2-5 TRBV5-1 CASSPGLAWETQYF
TRBJ1-2 TRBV14 CASSPKDGGDGYTF
TRBJ2-2 TRBV11-1 CASSFVVRNTGELFF
TRBJ1-1 TRBV4-3 CASSQNMEGLNTEAFF
TRBJ1-1 TRBV29-1 CSVDVSGNTEAFF
TRBJ1-6 TRBV11-2 CASSPSGDSPLHF
TRBJ2-7 TRBV7-9 CASSSPGVGSYEQYF
TRBJ2-7 TRBV7-2 CASSLELLAGRAYEQYF
TRBJ1-2 TRBV27 CASSLRPENYGYTF
TRBJ1-5 TRBV2 CASSPGGGGQPLHF
TRBJ1-2 TRBV10-3 CAISDIPGYNYGYTF
TRBJ2-2 TRBV7-8 CASSLLRGQLNTGELFF
TRBJ2-7 TRBV20-1 CSARSGTGGYEQYF
TRBJ2-5 TRBV9 CASSVGGAGETQYF
TRBJ2-7 TRBV6-1 CASSPEEGFTYEQYF
TRBJ1-1 TRBV11-2 CASSQEGQGVGEAFF
TRBJ1-1 TRBV7-9 CASSPPGARGAFF
TRBJ2-5 TRBV20-1 CSASPTSGSLETQYF
TRBJ2-5 TRBV2 CASPSGSGETQYF
TRBJ2-7 TRBV11-3 CASTTGTGDYEQYF
TRBJ2-7 TRBV10-3 CASSYSLQGAVYEQYF
TRBJ1-4 TRBV10-3 CAISEAAGCEKLFF
TRBJ2-5 TRBV14 CASSLLPGPGETQYF
TRBJ2-2 TRBV10-3 CATKREATGRLFF
TRBJ1-5 TRBV10-3 CAISAGQGQETQHF